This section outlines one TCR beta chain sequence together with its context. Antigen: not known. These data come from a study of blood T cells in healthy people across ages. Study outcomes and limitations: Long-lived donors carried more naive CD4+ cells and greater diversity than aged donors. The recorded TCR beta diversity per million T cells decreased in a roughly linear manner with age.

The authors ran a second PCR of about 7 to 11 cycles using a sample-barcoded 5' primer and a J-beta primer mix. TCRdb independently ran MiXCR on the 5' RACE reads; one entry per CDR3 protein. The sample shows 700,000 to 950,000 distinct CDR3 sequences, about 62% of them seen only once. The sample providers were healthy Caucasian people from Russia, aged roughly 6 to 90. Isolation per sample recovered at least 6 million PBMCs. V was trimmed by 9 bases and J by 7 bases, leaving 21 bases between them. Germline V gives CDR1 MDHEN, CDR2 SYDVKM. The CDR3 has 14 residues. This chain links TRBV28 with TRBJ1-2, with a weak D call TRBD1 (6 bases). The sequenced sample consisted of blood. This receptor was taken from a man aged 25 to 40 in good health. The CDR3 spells CASRPATGQGGYTF. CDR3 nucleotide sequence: TGTGCCAGTAGACCAGCGACAGGCCAAGGTGGCTACACCTTC.